Listed here are 18 T cell receptor beta chains from one sample, sequenced in a study of T cells after posttransplantation cyclophosphamide. Assay: immunoSEQ multiplex PCR; the TCRdb copy retains only in-frame clones and omits some. The sample holds some 5,000 clones, over 70% seen once. Sampled 1 year posttransplant, controls received myeloablative marrow transplants, methotrexate and a calcineurin inhibitor. The specimen was PBMCs, collected after an allogeneic stem cell transplant with a calcineurin inhibitor and methotrexate. The receptors originated from a male patient between 40 and 49 years old who received an allogeneic stem cell transplant from an unrelated donor, was CMV-positive, and had chronic GVHD only. The graft donor may have contributed some T cells.

The rearrangement uses TRBV7-9 and TRBJ2-7, with TRBD2 as a possible D gene (5 bases). This CDR3 has 16 residues. Germline V gene data show CDR1 as SEHNR and CDR2 as FQNEAQ (reference sequence). Trimming left V 5 bases short and J 2 bases short, with 19 bases between. Written as DNA, the CDR3 is TGTGCCAGCAGCCGCGGGTTAGCCCTTTTTACCTACGAGCAGTACTTC. It specifies CASSRGLALFTYEQYF.

The rearrangement uses TRBV7-2 and TRBJ2-3; TRBD2 matches at 8 bases. Germline CDR1 is SGHTA and CDR2 is FQGNSA. The CDR3 is made up of 15 amino acids. J lost 3 bases, V lost 5 bases, and 7 bases had no gene match. The CDR3 DNA is TGTGCCAGCAGCGAGCGGGGGCCGGGGACAGATACGCAGTATTTT. Its protein is CASSERGPGTDTQYF.

This chain links TRBV29-1 with TRBJ2-3, with unresolved D. Germline lookup yields CDR1 SQVTM and CDR2 ANQGSEA. V gave up 4 bases and J gave up 9 bases, with 11 bases separating them. This CDR3 contains 11 residues. CDR3 sequence reads: CSVGRHWTQYF. In DNA form, the CDR3 reads TGCAGCGTTGGCAGGCACTGGACGCAGTATTTT.

The gene calls are TRBV29-1 and TRBJ2-5; TRBD2 matches at 7 bases. Germline CDR1 is SQVTM and CDR2 is ANQGSEA. This CDR3 has 13 residues. V lost 4 bases, J lost 5 bases, and 7 bases stayed unmatched. CDR3 in amino acids: CSVVLARVETQYF. Here the CDR3 DNA reads TGCAGCGTTGTACTAGCGCGGGTGGAGACCCAGTACTTC. The entire variable domain, with the rest obtained from reference TRBV29-1 and TRBJ2-5, is as follows: SAVISQKPSRDICQRGTSLTIQCQVDSQVTMMFWYRQQPGQSLTLIATANQGSEATYESGFVIDKFPISRPNLTFSTLTVSNMSPEDSSIYLCSVVLARVETQYFGPGTRLLVL.

The rearrangement uses TRBV13 and TRBJ2-1; TRBD2 matches at 11 bases. The germline V gene encodes CDR1 PRHDT and CDR2 FYEKMQ (reference sequence). V shed 5 bases and J 1 base; nucleotides not matched to a gene: 10. This CDR3 contains 18 residues. The CDR3 DNA follows: TGTGCCAGCAGCCCGAAAGGGACTAGCGGACATTCCTACAATGAGCAGTTCTTC. As protein: CASSPKGTSGHSYNEQFF.

The gene calls are TRBV6-5 and TRBJ1-6; D call uncertain. V lost 2 bases, J lost 7 bases, and 9 bases lay in between. Germline CDR1 and CDR2: MNHEY and SVGAGI. CDR3 size: 14 residues. CDR3 bases: TGTGCCAGCAGTTACCGGGAGGCCAATTCACCCCTCCACTTT. It encodes CASSYREANSPLHF.

V gene TRBV5-1 combines with J gene TRBJ1-3; maybe TRBD1 (5 bases). The CDR3 has 15 residues. CDR1 is SGHRS, CDR2 YFSETQ, per germline. Trimming left V 1 base short and J 4 bases short, with 12 bases between. The CDR3 protein is CASSLNPGSGNTIYF. DNA of the CDR3: TGCGCCAGCAGCTTGAACCCAGGGTCCGGAAACACCATATATTTT. Filled out from reference TRBV5-1 and TRBJ1-3, the complete variable domain reads KAGVTQTPRYLIKTRGQQVTLSCSPISGHRSVSWYQQTPGQGLQFLFEYFSETQRNKGNFPGRFSGRQFSNSRSEMNVSTLELGDSALYLCASSLNPGSGNTIYFGEGSWLTVV.

The chain has TRBV6-1 and TRBJ1-2, with D maybe TRBD1 (5 bases). The germline V gene encodes CDR1 MNHNS and CDR2 SASEGT. The CDR3 has 15 residues. The V and J ends lost 6 bases and 2 bases respectively, with 16 bases between them. The CDR3 sequence: CASSPNQGANYGYTF. In DNA form, the CDR3 reads TGTGCCAGCAGCCCGAACCAGGGCGCGAACTATGGCTACACCTTC.

The V and J genes are TRBV19 and TRBJ2-3; 7 positions match TRBD1. The trim removed 5 bases at V and 5 bases at J, leaving 10 bases unmatched. CDR3 length equals 15 residues. The germline V gene encodes CDR1 LNHDA and CDR2 SQIVND (reference sequence). In DNA, the CDR3 is TGTGCCAGTAGTCTCGGGACAGAGGCCTTAGATACGCAGTATTTT. This encodes CASSLGTEALDTQYF.

The genes are TRBV4-1 and TRBJ2-7; 13 positions agree with TRBD2. The germline CDR1 and CDR2 sequences are MGHRA and YSYEKL. Unmatched junction bases numbered 11, after V lost 0 bases and J lost 12 bases. CDR3 length: 16 amino acids. CDR3 residues: CASSQEWGLAGSPPYF. The DNA of the CDR3 is TGCGCCAGCAGCCAAGAATGGGGACTAGCGGGATCCCCCCCGTACTTC.

In its sample, this clone was seen once. The rearrangement uses TRBV2 and TRBJ2-7, with 8 bases matching TRBD1. The V and J ends lost 2 bases and 4 bases, in that order; junction bases with no gene match: 7. In germline, CDR1 is SNHLY, CDR2 FYNNEI. The CDR3 contains 15 residues. The CDR3 is CASSEPGTGGYEQYF. CDR3 in DNA: TGTGCCAGCAGTGAACCCGGGACAGGCGGGTACGAGCAGTACTTC.

The chain combines TRBV25-1 with TRBJ2-2, with 7 nucleotides matching TRBD1. CDR1 is MGHDK and CDR2 is SYGVNS in the germline V gene. CDR3 length equals 15 residues. J lost 6 bases, V lost 5 bases, and 9 bases had no gene match. CDR3 in amino acids: CASSHTSTGAGELFF. The CDR3 DNA is TGTGCCAGCAGTCATACCAGCACAGGGGCCGGGGAGCTGTTTTTT.

CDR3 nucleotides: TGCGCCAGTCTAGACGGGGATTCCTACAATGAGCAGTTCTTC. This gives the protein CASLDGDSYNEQFF. The chain carries TRBV5-1 and TRBJ2-1; D may be TRBD2 (5 bases). V lost 8 bases and J lost 1, with 13 bases in between. Germline assignment: CDR1 SGHRS and CDR2 YFSETQ. The CDR3 runs to 14 residues. Variable domain in full (rest from reference TRBV5-1 and TRBJ2-1): KAGVTQTPRYLIKTRGQQVTLSCSPISGHRSVSWYQQTPGQGLQFLFEYFSETQRNKGNFPGRFSGRQFSNSRSEMNVSTLELGDSALYLCASLDGDSYNEQFFGPGTRLTVL.

This clone was found once. The chain couples TRBV5-1 to TRBJ2-7; tentatively, D is TRBD2 (6 bases). The V end lost 0 bases, the J end lost 7 bases, and 8 bases lay between the germline ends. The germline V gene has CDR1 SGHRS and CDR2 YFSETQ. The CDR3 totals 12 residues. CDR3 nucleotide sequence: TGCGCCAGCAGCTTGGTGGCGGGAGAGCAGTACTTC. The encoded protein is CASSLVAGEQYF.

V is TRBV21-1 and J is TRBJ2-5; whether TRBD2, the table's D call, matches the DNA was not checked. TRBV21-1 is shown as a pseudogene. CDR3 length: 21 amino acids. CDR3 nucleotides: TGTGCCAGCAGCAAAGTATTGGCCTCTGGGGAGCGGGCGAGAGCTCTGGAGACCCAGTACTTC. Residues: CASSKVLASGERARALETQYF.

The genes are TRBV9 and TRBJ2-5; 10 nucleotides match TRBD1. Germline V gives CDR1 SGDLS, CDR2 YYNGEE. The V and J ends lost 0 bases and 5 bases, in that order; junction bases with no gene match: 4. This CDR3 contains 15 residues. For the CDR3, the DNA is TGTGCCAGCAGCGTAGGACAGGGGGCAGGGGAGACCCAGTACTTC. Amino acid sequence: CASSVGQGAGETQYF.

This clone appeared once. The chain carries TRBV9 and TRBJ2-5; 10 positions match TRBD1. V lost 3 bases to trimming and J lost 4 bases; unmatched junction nucleotides: 6. CDR3 size: 15 residues. From germline, CDR1 is SGDLS and CDR2 YYNGEE. The CDR3 sequence: CASSALGQGIETQYF. For the CDR3, the DNA is TGTGCCAGCAGCGCCCTGGGACAGGGGATAGAGACCCAGTACTTC.

A single count supports this clone. The chain links TRBV7-2 to TRBJ2-7, with a tentative D call TRBD2 (5 bases). The V gene's germline CDR1 is SGHTA and CDR2 FQGNSA. The V and J ends lost 3 bases and 7 bases respectively, with 13 bases between them. The CDR3 totals 13 residues. The CDR3 sequence: CASSFNPSGEQYF. The CDR3 DNA reads TGTGCCAGCAGCTTTAATCCTTCGGGGGAGCAGTACTTC.